This TCR beta chain was recovered during a study of blood T cells in healthy people across ages. Deletions cut 5 bases from V and 6 bases from J, with 11 bases between. CDR3 length equals 12 residues. A J-beta primer mix and a sample-barcoded 5' primer were used in a second PCR of roughly 6 to 11 cycles. Every molecule of cDNA carried a tag from a template-switch adaptor with 12 random nucleotides. Each CDR3 protein gets one entry after TCRdb re-called the 5' RACE reads with MiXCR. The sample has about 670,000 distinct CDR3 sequences; roughly half are singletons. A note on this clonotype: The target antigen is unknown. This may come from a read error, since a much larger clone is one base off.

Samples each had at least 6 micrograms of total RNA extracted. The study, taken as a whole, reports: Researchers said unsorted PBMCs prevented a conclusive naive versus antigen-experienced comparison.

The source is a woman over 75 in good health. The chain recombines TRBV12-3 or TRBV12-4 with TRBJ2-7; D may be TRBD2 (5 bases). Sequenced material: blood. CDR3 in amino acids: CASSPLALEQYF. The CDR3 bases are TGTGCCAGCAGTCCGCTAGCCCTCGAGCAGTACTTC.